The T cell receptor (beta chain) described here comes from a study of HIV-infected patients and healthy controls. Reverse transcription used around 500 ng RNA and constant-region primers for alpha and beta. Separate chain-specific third strand synthesis with multiplexing indices produced the alpha and beta libraries. Two random hexamers, added before amplification and joined, formed each molecule's 12-nucleotide barcode. TCRdb re-called the 5' RACE reads with MiXCR, one entry per CDR3 protein. The data contain 13,000 to 15,000 distinct CDR3 sequences, roughly a tenth of them singletons. All unsorted peripheral T cells were captured because whole blood was used without fractionation. An approximately 2.5 ml peripheral blood sample was taken for RNA. The CDR3 totals 18 residues. Trimming left V 3 bases short and J 0 bases short, with 18 bases between. Germline CDR1 and CDR2: LNHDA and SQIVND (reference sequence).

This clonotype was detected ten times or more. Its antigen is not identified. Broader study findings: Compared with untreated HIV+ repertoires, healthy controls showed roughly threefold more distinct CDR3s and higher Shannon diversity.

The V and J genes are TRBV19 and TRBJ1-5; D is undetermined. Sequencing used blood. The sequence was obtained from an adult in good health. The CDR3 DNA follows: TGTGCCAGTAGTATCGGGTCTCTACAGACATATAGCAATCAGCCCCAGCATTTT. Its translation: CASSIGSLQTYSNQPQHF.